The T cell receptor (beta chain) described here comes from a study of T cells in Graves' hyperthyroidism and ophthalmopathy. Study as a whole: Peripheral blood was drawn at first diagnosis, prior to all treatment. Findings of the study overall: Most clonotypes expanded in thyroid above 0.001 were likewise present in blood. Ophthalmopathy was predicted by the model a median of around 5.9 months ahead of onset.

Trimming at V came to 7 bases and at J to 9 bases, leaving 18 bases not matched to a gene. Germline V gives CDR1 SGHAT, CDR2 FQNNGV. The CDR3 is made up of 16 amino acids. In its sample, this clonotype was seen many times. The antigen is not known. Amplification of TCR beta CDR3 regions used RNA as the template. Initially, a first-round RT-PCR of the TCR CDR3 employed the HTBI primer set. One entry per CDR3 protein results from TCRdb running MiXCR on the multiplex PCR reads. In the table there are 550,000 to 800,000 distinct CDR3 sequences, roughly 17% of which are singletons. In making diagnoses, clinical symptoms, serum thyroxine and TRAb, thyroid ultrasound and orbital computed tomography were all used.

The material sequenced was blood. The chain employs TRBV11-2 and TRBJ2-1; 7 bases line up with TRBD2. This sequence originates from a man in his forties or fifties with Graves' hyperthyroidism. For the CDR3, the DNA is TGTGCCAGCAACCGGGACTACCAGGCGAGTTACGCTGAGCAGTTCTTC. Amino acids: CASNRDYQASYAEQFF.